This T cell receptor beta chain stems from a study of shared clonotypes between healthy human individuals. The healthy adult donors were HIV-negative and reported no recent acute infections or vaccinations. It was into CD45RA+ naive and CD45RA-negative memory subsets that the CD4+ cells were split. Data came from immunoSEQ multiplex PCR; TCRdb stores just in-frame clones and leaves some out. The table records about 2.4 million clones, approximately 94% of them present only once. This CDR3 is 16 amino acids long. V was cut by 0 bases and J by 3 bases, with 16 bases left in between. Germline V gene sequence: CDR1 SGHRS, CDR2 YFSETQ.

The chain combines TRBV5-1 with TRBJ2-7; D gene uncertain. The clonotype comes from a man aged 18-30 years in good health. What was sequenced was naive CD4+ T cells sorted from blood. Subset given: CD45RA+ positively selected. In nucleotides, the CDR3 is TGCGCCAGCAGCTTGGGCGGACGGTCCCCCGACTACGAGCAGTACTTC. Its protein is CASSLGGRSPDYEQYF.